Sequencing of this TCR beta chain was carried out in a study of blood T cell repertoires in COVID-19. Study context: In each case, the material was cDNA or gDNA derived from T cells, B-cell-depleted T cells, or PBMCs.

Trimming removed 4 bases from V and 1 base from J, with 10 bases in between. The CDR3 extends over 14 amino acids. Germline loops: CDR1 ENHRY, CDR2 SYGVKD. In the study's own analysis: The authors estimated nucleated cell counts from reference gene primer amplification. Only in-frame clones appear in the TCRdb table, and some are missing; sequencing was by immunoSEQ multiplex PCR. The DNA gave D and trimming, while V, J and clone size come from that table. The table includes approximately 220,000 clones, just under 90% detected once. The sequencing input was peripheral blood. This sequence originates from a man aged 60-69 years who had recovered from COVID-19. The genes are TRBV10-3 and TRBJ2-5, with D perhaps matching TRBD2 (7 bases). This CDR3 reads CAISVAGAQETQYF. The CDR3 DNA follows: TGTGCCATCAGTGTTGCGGGGGCCCAAGAGACCCAGTACTTC.